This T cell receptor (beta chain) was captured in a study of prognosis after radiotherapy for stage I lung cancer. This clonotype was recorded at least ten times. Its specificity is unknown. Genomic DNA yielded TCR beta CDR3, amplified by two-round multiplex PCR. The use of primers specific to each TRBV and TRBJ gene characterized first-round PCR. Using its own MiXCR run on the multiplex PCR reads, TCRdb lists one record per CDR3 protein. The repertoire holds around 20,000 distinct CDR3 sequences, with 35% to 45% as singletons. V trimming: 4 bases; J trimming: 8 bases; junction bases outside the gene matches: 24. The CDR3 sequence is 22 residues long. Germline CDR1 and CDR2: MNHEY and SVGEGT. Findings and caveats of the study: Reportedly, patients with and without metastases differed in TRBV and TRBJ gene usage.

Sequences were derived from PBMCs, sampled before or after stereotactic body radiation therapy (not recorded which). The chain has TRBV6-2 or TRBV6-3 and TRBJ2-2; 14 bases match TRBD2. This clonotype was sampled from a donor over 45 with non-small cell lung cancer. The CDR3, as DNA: TGTGCCAGCAGTTTCAAGACTAGCGGGAGGGCCTCGGTGAGAGGCGTAGTGGGGGAGCTGTTTTTT. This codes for CASSFKTSGRASVRGVVGELFF.